This TCR beta chain was retrieved from a study of human T cells and chemical hapten exposure. In germline, CDR1 is SGHTA, CDR2 FQGNSA. The J segment lost 7 bases and the V segment lost 3 bases, leaving 5 bases of the junction unmatched. The CDR3 extends over 16 amino acids. Time point denoted: patch test 3, about 24 weeks after DPC sensitization. Noted treatment: therapeutic diphenylcyclopropenone sensitization with weekly scalp DPC. TCRdb reanalysed the RACE reads using MiXCR and keeps one entry per CDR3 protein. The repertoire holds about 190,000 distinct CDR3 sequences, with 24% as singletons. The origin of this receptor is a woman aged 40-49 years with alopecia areata. Some clones in this sample may be carry-over from other donors' samples. The specimen was whole blood, collected in connection with sensitization to the hapten diphenylcyclopropenone (DPC). This chain connects TRBV7-2 to TRBJ2-1, with 14 positions matching TRBD2. The DNA of the CDR3 is TGTGCCAGCAGCTTCCGACTAGCGGGAGGGGGAAATGAGCAGTTCTTC. It specifies CASSFRLAGGGNEQFF.